This TCR beta chain was captured in a study of OX40 agonist ivuxolimab in advanced cancers. Whole-study results and caveats: Among the lowest levels of clonal expansion were found in partial responders at 0.1-3.0 mg/kg.

This clone was seen more than once but under ten times. Antigen: not known. Profiled with immunoSEQ multiplex PCR; TCRdb holds only in-frame clones, not every one. Of 60,000 or so clones in the sample, 90% to 95% were seen once. The sequences come from CD4+ or CD8+ T cells sorted from blood, collected in a trial of the OX40 agonist ivuxolimab. The TCR originated in an adult with an advanced solid tumor such as melanoma, head and neck, liver or kidney cancer.

Written as DNA, the CDR3 is TGTGCCAGCAGTGTCCGACAGGGTTTGGGCGAGCAGTACTTC. This codes for CASSVRQGLGEQYF. The chain links TRBV25-1 to TRBJ2-7; 7 bases are shared with TRBD1. The CDR3 has 14 amino acids. Trimming at V came to 4 bases and at J to 6 bases, leaving 9 bases not matched to a gene. Looked up from germline, CDR1 is MGHDK and CDR2 is SYGVNS.